This passage covers 15 T cell receptor beta chains from one sample sequenced in a study of T cell repertoires in cytomegalovirus infection. One entry per CDR3 protein, called by TCRdb with MiXCR from the reads. Of approximately 250,000 distinct CDR3 sequences listed, 9.1% were seen once; the top ten hold about 15%. The sample was PBMCs. These receptors all come from a human donor in good health (CMV status not recorded). Some clones in this sample may be carry-over from other donors' samples.

This clonotype has at least ten counts. This chain joins TRBV7-2 and TRBJ2-5, with D perhaps TRBD1 or TRBD2 (5 bases each). Trimming pared 5 bases from V and 7 bases from J, leaving 14 bases between. The CDR3 contains 13 residues. Germline V lookup: CDR1 SGHTA, CDR2 FQGNSA. The CDR3 DNA follows: TGTGCCAGCAGCCTCCGGGGCAGTGGGACCCAGTACTTC. Translation: CASSLRGSGTQYF.

This clonotype showed up just once. The chain combines TRBV15 with TRBJ2-3; 8 nucleotides align to TRBD2. Per germline, CDR1 LNHNV and CDR2 YYDKDF (reference sequence). The CDR3 has 16 residues. V trimming: 1 base; J trimming: 4 bases; junction bases outside the gene matches: 7. CDR3 nucleotide sequence: TGTGCCACCAGCAGAGGAGCTGTCGGGGGGGCAGATACGCAGTATTTT. Encoded protein: CATSRGAVGGADTQYF.

This clonotype was detected a few times. The rearrangement uses TRBV27 and TRBJ2-6, with 10 bases that match TRBD1. J gave up 1 base and V 1 base, and 13 bases lay outside the gene matches. The CDR3 consists of 21 residues. In germline, CDR1 is MNHEY, CDR2 SMNVEV (reference sequence). The CDR3 DNA sequence: TGTGCCAGCAGTTTATGGCCCCCCCTCCCGGGACAGGGGTCTGGGGCCAACGTCCTGACTTTC. Amino acids: CASSLWPPLPGQGSGANVLTF.

This clonotype was recorded many times. V and J are TRBV12-3 or TRBV12-4 and TRBJ2-1, with 7 bases aligning to TRBD1. J was trimmed by 9 bases and V by 6 bases; bases with no gene match: 5. CDR3 length equals 12 residues. The CDR3 DNA sequence: TGTGCCAGCAGCCCAGGGGGACGTGAGCAGTTCTTC. Translation: CASSPGGREQFF.

This clonotype turned up a few times. The CDR3 nucleotides are TGCGCCAGCAGCTTGAAGGGTAGCGGGAGCGACGAGCAGTACTTC. It encodes CASSLKGSGSDEQYF. J is TRBJ2-7 and V is TRBV5-1; 9 bases line up with TRBD2. Germline CDR1 SGHRS, CDR2 YFSETQ. The CDR3 covers 15 residues. The V and J ends lost 1 base and 5 bases, in that order; junction bases with no gene match: 7.

With respect to this clonotype: This could be a read error, since a much larger clone is one nucleotide away. The chain joins TRBV6-2 or TRBV6-3 to TRBJ2-2; TRBD2 is a possible D gene (6 bases). Germline loops: CDR1 MNHEY, CDR2 SVGEGT. This CDR3 is built from 17 residues. The CDR3 nucleotides are TGTGCCGGCAGTTCCGGGCTCGGGAGAGCGGGTACCGGGGAGCTGTTTTTT. Amino acids: CAGSSGLGRAGTGELFF.

This clonotype was seen ten or more times. V usage is TRBV20-1 and J usage is TRBJ2-5, with 11 bases aligning to TRBD1. The V gene's germline CDR1 is DFQATT and CDR2 SNEGSKA (reference sequence). This CDR3 region has 14 residues. The V and J ends lost 5 bases and 4 bases, in that order; junction bases with no gene match: 6. The CDR3 loop reads CSAWDRGIGETQYF. The CDR3 DNA reads TGCAGTGCTTGGGACAGGGGGATCGGAGAGACCCAGTACTTC.

This clonotype was picked up many times. Relative to the germline gene, one junction end is altered; a read error may explain this. The CDR3 region is CASSTHLAGGPGGLFF. CDR3 coding DNA: TGTGCCAGCAGCACCCACCTAGCGGGAGGGCCCGGGGGGCTGTTTTTT. The J gene is TRBJ2-2, the V gene TRBV7-2, with 12 positions matching TRBD2. CDR1 is SGHTA and CDR2 is FQGNSA in the germline V gene. The CDR3 spans 16 residues.

In this sample, this clonotype turned up many times. The chain recombines TRBV6-2 or TRBV6-3 with TRBJ2-7, with TRBD2 identical over 12 bases. CDR3 length: 14 residues. In germline, CDR1 is MNHEY, CDR2 SVGEGT. V shed 6 bases, J shed 0 bases, and the junction held 0 bases outside the gene matches. CDR3 nucleotide sequence: TGTGCCAGCAGGACTAGCGGGGGCTCCTACGAGCAGTACTTC. It encodes CASRTSGGSYEQYF.

This clonotype was picked up a small number of times. The gene calls are TRBV19 and TRBJ2-7, with D maybe TRBD2 (5 bases). Looked up from germline, CDR1 is LNHDA and CDR2 is SQIVND (reference sequence). The length of the CDR3 is 13 residues. Trimming removed 3 bases at V and 3 bases at J, with 9 bases between. CDR3 region: CASSIEGYYEQYF. CDR3 nucleotides: TGTGCCAGTAGTATCGAGGGTTACTACGAGCAGTACTTC.

The chain joins TRBV20-1 to TRBJ2-1; 16 positions match TRBD2. The CDR3 spans 20 residues. Germline CDR1 is DFQATT and CDR2 is SNEGSKA (reference sequence). V trimming: 1 base; J trimming: 8 bases; junction bases outside the gene matches: 17. In nucleotides, the CDR3 is TGCAGTGCTAGAGCTATAGGGACTAGCGGGAGGGCCCTAACTCGGGATGAGCAGTTCTTC. It codes for CSARAIGTSGRALTRDEQFF.

This clonotype has a count of ten or more. The chain carries TRBV7-2 and TRBJ2-7; tentatively, D is TRBD1 (5 bases). Trimming stripped 10 bases from V and 3 bases from J, with 10 bases between. The CDR3 has 11 amino acids. Germline CDR1 and CDR2: SGHTA and FQGNSA. The CDR3 loop is CATSDSYEQYF. CDR3 in DNA: TGTGCCACCAGTGACAGCTACGAGCAGTACTTC.

This clonotype was detected only a few times. V gene TRBV19 combines with J gene TRBJ1-4; tentatively, D is TRBD1 (5 bases). The germline gives CDR1 LNHDA, CDR2 SQIVND (reference sequence). This CDR3 is 13 amino acids long. Trimming removed 10 bases from V and 7 bases from J, with 16 bases in between. CDR3 coding DNA: TGTGCCACCGCAGGGTCGGCGGCTGAAAAACTGTTTTTT. This gives the protein CATAGSAAEKLFF.

This clonotype was recorded many times. This chain uses TRBV4-3 with TRBJ2-1, with D maybe TRBD2 (6 bases). Trimming took 0 bases from V and 0 from J, leaving 15 bases between them. Germline CDR1 reads LGHNA; CDR2 reads YSLEER. The CDR3 has 18 residues. The CDR3 DNA reads as TGCGCCAGCAGCCAAGATTTGGGACTTTCTCGCTCCTACAATGAGCAGTTCTTC. It codes for CASSQDLGLSRSYNEQFF.

The rearrangement joins TRBV7-3 to TRBJ2-5, with D perhaps being TRBD1 or TRBD2 (5 bases each). Trimming removed 5 bases at V and 3 bases at J, with 28 bases between. The germline CDR1 and CDR2 sequences are SGHTA and FQGTGA. There are 19 residues in the CDR3. The CDR3 nucleotides read TGTGCCAGCAGCCCGCAGGAACGCCGGGAAGGCCAGGGTAAAGAGACCCAGTACTTC. Protein product: CASSPQERREGQGKETQYF.